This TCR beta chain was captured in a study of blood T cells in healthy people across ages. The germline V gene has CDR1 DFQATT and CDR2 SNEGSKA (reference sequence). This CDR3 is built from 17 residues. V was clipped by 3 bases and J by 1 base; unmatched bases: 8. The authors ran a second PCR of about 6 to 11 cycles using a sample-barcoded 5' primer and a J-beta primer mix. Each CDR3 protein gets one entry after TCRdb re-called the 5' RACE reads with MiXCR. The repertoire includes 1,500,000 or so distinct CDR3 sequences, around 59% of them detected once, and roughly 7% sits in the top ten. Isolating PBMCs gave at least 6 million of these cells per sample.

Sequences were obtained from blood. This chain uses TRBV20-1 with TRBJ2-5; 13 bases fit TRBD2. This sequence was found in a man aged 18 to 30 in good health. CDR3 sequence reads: CSARAGLAGRFQETQYF. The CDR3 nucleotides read TGCAGTGCTAGGGCGGGACTAGCGGGGAGATTCCAAGAGACCCAGTACTTC.